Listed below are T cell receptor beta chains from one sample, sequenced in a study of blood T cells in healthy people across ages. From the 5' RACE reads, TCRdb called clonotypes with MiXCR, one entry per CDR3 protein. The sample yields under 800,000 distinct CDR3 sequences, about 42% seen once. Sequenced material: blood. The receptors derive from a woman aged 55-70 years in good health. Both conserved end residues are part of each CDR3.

CASSVAGRAGSGELFF TRBJ2-2 TRBV9
CASSQILYRTSSYNEQFF TRBJ2-1 TRBV14
CASSLNIGPLHEQFF TRBJ2-1 TRBV12-3/TRBV12-4
CASSVSGSRGEQYF TRBJ2-7 TRBV9
CASSLARGGRSYEQYF TRBJ2-7 TRBV7-2
CSAGGLAGAYEQYF TRBJ2-7 TRBV20-1
CASSSLFGTSGRAGANEQFF TRBJ2-1 TRBV28
CASSPAGHTQETQYF TRBJ2-5 TRBV5-1
CASSSQGGGAHTQYF TRBJ2-3 TRBV11-1
CASSSFPEGDTQYF TRBJ2-3 TRBV5-1
CASSAGQGRTEAFF TRBJ1-1 TRBV5-1
CASSRGTSGATYEQYF TRBJ2-7 TRBV12-3/TRBV12-4
CASSQILAGEQYF TRBJ2-7 TRBV4-3
CASSPDEGYGYTF TRBJ1-2 TRBV28
CASSVGTGGSGNTIYF TRBJ1-3 TRBV9
CSAEQGFGSYNEQFF TRBJ2-1 TRBV20-1
CASSYGASLGNEQFF TRBJ2-1 TRBV6-6
CSARPVETQYF TRBJ2-5 TRBV20-1
CASSQPGQGSYEQYF TRBJ2-7 TRBV6-5
CASSVGPGGRTSEQFF TRBJ2-1 TRBV9
CASSSGRYTF TRBJ1-2 TRBV12-3/TRBV12-4
CASSPFGRGRHTQYF TRBJ2-3 TRBV7-2
CASSTQGGSNQPQHF TRBJ1-5 TRBV2
CASSVGASGDQETQYF TRBJ2-5 TRBV9
CSAEEGARDTEAFF TRBJ1-1 TRBV20-1
CASRLNWGPDQPQHF TRBJ1-5 TRBV6-1
CASRDRGNQPQHF TRBJ1-5 TRBV6-2/TRBV6-3
CSVQMRGTRNTEAFF TRBJ1-1 TRBV29-1
CASRDGRGEQYF TRBJ2-7 TRBV4-1
CAISEGAGHIRAYEQYF TRBJ2-7 TRBV10-3
CASSWIDYEQYF TRBJ2-7 TRBV28
CASSPGSGIPFESYNEQFF TRBJ2-1 TRBV18
CASSEFRDGSSYEQYF TRBJ2-7 TRBV11-1
CSARGRGSGYSYNEQFF TRBJ2-1 TRBV20-1
CASRDSGYGYTF TRBJ1-2 TRBV5-1
CASSQETGGIEKLFF TRBJ1-4 TRBV4-3
CASSSSGQGDTEAFF TRBJ1-1 TRBV7-3
CASSPLAENNEQFF TRBJ2-1 TRBV27
CAWSGGSTDTQYF TRBJ2-3 TRBV30
CSVEWLAGSLGQFF TRBJ2-1 TRBV29-1
CANSLNRGTDTQYF TRBJ2-3 TRBV28
CASSVGGPGREQYF . TRBV12-3/TRBV12-4